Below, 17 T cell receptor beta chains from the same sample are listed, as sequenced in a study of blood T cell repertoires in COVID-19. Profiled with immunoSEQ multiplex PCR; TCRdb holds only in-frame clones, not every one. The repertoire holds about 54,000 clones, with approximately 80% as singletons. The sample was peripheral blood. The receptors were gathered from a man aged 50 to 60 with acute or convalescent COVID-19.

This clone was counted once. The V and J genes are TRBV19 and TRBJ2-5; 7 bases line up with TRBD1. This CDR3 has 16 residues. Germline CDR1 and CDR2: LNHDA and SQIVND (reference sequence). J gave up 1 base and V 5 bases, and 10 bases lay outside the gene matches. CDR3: CASSPLRGQSQETQYF. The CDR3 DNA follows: TGTGCCAGTAGTCCCCTTAGGGGACAGAGCCAAGAGACCCAGTACTTC.

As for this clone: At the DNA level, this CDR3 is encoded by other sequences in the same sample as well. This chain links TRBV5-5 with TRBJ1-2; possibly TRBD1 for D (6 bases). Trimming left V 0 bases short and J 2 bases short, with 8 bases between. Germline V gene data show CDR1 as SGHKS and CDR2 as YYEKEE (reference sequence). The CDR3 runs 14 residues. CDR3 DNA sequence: TGTGCCAGCAGCTTGGGACAGGCCAACTATGGCTACACCTTC. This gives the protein CASSLGQANYGYTF.

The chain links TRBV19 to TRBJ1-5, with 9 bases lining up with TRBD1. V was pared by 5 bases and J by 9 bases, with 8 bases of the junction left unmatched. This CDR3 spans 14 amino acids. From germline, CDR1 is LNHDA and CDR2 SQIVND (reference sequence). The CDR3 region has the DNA TGTGCCAGTAGTCCCGGGACAGGGTTAATGCCCCAGCATTTT. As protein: CASSPGTGLMPQHF.

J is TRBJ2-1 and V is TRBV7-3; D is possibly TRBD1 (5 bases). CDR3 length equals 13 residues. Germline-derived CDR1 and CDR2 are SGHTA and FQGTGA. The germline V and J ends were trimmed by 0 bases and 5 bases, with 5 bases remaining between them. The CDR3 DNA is TGTGCCAGCAGCTTAACGGGGCACAATGAGCAGTTCTTC. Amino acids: CASSLTGHNEQFF.

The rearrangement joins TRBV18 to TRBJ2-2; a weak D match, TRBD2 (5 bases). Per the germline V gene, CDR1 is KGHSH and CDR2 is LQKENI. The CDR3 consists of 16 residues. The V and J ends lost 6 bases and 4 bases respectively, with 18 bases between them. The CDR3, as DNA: TGTGCCAGCTCGATGGACCTTCCCGAGGGCACCGGGGAGCTGTTTTTT. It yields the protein CASSMDLPEGTGELFF.

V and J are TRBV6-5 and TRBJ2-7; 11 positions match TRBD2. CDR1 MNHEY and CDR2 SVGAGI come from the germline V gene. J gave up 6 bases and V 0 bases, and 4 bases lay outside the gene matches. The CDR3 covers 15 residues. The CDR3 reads CASSYSKLAGVEQYF. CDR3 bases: TGTGCCAGCAGTTACTCGAAACTAGCGGGAGTCGAGCAGTACTTC.

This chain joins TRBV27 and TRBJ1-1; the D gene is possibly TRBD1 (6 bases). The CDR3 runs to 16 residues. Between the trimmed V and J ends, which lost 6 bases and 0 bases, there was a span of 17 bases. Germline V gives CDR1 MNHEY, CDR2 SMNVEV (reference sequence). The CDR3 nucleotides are TGTGCCAGCAGGATTCATTCGGGACAACTGAACACTGAAGCTTTCTTT. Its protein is CASRIHSGQLNTEAFF.

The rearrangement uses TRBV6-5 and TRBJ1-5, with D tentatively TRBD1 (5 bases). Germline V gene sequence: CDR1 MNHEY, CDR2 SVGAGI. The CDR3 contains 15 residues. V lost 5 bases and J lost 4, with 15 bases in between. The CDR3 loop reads CASSPGLRGNQPQHF. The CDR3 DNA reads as TGTGCCAGCAGTCCCGGACTTCGGGGGAATCAGCCCCAGCATTTT.

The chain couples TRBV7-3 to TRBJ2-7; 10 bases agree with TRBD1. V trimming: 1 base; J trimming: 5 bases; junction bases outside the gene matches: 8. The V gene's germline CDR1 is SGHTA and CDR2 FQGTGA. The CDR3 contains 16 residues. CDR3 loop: CASSLNGGQGLHEQYF. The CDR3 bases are TGTGCCAGCAGCTTAAATGGGGGACAGGGGTTGCACGAGCAGTACTTC.

CDR3 bases: TGTGCCAGCAGCTTAAAGGGGTCTGGGGCCAACGTCCTGACTTTC. Encoded protein: CASSLKGSGANVLTF. The chain employs TRBV7-3 and TRBJ2-6, with D possibly being TRBD1 (5 bases). V gave up 1 base and J gave up 1 base, with 5 bases separating them. Germline V gene data show CDR1 as SGHTA and CDR2 as FQGTGA. The CDR3 is 15 amino acids.

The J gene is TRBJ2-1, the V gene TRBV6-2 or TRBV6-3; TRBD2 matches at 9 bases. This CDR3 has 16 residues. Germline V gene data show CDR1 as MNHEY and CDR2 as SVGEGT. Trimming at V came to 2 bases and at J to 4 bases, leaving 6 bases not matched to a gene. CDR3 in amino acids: CASSYLGLAVYNEQFF. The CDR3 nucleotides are TGTGCCAGCAGTTACCTGGGACTAGCAGTGTACAATGAGCAGTTCTTC.

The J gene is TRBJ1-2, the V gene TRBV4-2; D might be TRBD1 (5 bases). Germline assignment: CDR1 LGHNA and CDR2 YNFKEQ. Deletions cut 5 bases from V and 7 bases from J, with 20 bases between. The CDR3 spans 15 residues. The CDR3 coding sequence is TGTGCCAGCAGCTCGAAGGCTGGACAAGAAGTTGGCTACACCTTC. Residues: CASSSKAGQEVGYTF.

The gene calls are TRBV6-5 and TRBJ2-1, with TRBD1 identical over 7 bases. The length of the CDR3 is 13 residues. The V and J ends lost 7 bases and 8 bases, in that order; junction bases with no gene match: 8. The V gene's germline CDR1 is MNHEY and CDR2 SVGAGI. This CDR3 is CASTSGTVDEQFF. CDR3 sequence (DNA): TGTGCCAGCACCTCCGGGACAGTCGATGAGCAGTTCTTC.

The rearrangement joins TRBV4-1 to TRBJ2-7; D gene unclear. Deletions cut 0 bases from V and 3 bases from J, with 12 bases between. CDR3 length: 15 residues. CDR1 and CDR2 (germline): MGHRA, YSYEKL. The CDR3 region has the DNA TGCGCCAGCAGCCAAGAGGTAGGCAGACACTACGAGCAGTACTTC. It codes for CASSQEVGRHYEQYF.

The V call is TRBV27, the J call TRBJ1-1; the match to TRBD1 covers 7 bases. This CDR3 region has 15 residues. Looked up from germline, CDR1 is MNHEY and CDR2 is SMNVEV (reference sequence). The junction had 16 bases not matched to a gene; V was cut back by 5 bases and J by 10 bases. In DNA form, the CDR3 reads TGTGCCAGCAGTCCACAACCAGGGGGTAGGGGTAGAGCTTTCTTT. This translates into CASSPQPGGRGRAFF.

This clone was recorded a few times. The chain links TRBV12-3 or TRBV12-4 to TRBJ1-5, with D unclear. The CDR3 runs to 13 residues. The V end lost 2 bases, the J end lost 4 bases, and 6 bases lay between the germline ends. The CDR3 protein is CASSLSGNQPQHF. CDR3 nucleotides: TGTGCCAGCAGTTTATCGGGGAATCAGCCCCAGCATTTT.

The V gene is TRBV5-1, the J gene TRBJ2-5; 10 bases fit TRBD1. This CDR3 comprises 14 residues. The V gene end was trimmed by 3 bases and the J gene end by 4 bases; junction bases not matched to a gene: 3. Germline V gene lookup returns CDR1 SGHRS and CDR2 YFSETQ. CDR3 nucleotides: TGCGCCAGCAGCTGGGGGACAGGGGTAGAGACCCAGTACTTC. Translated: CASSWGTGVETQYF.